A single sample gave rise to the 22 T cell receptor beta chains below, sequenced in a study of identical twins. From the 5' RACE reads, TCRdb called clonotypes with MiXCR, one entry per CDR3 protein. Of around 1.7 million distinct CDR3 sequences in the sample, more than 30% were seen once. What was sequenced was cord blood. These receptors were taken from a newborn girl in good health.

Only a few counts were recorded for this clonotype. The chain carries TRBV29-1 and TRBJ2-1, with TRBD1 as a possible D gene (5 bases). CDR3 length equals 13 residues. With 4 bases removed from V and 8 bases from J, the gap between germline ends came to 15 bases. Germline V gene lookup returns CDR1 SQVTM and CDR2 ANQGSEA. The CDR3 region is CSVVWGARDEQFF. DNA for the CDR3: TGCAGCGTTGTATGGGGCGCGCGCGATGAGCAGTTCTTC.

The genes are TRBV5-1 and TRBJ1-2, with 10 bases that match TRBD1. CDR1 is SGHRS and CDR2 is YFSETQ in the germline V gene. V lost 4 bases, J lost 5 bases, and 8 bases stayed unmatched. This CDR3 region has 15 residues. The CDR3 DNA sequence: TGCGCCAGCAGCGCCCTCGGACAGGGGGTATATGGCTACACCTTC. Translated: CASSALGQGVYGYTF.

This clonotype was counted between two and nine times. Written as DNA, the CDR3 is TGTGCCAGCAGTTTTTCGTGGGCAGATACGCAGTATTTT. This gives the protein CASSFSWADTQYF. This chain joins TRBV28 and TRBJ2-3; D remains unclear. Germline CDR1 is MDHEN and CDR2 is SYDVKM. Deletions cut 3 bases from V and 4 bases from J, with 8 bases between. CDR3 length: 13 residues.

This clonotype was observed a few times. DNA of the CDR3: TGCAGTGCTAGGAGCCCCGGACTTTACACTGAAGCTTTCTTT. This translates into CSARSPGLYTEAFF. The chain employs TRBV20-1 and TRBJ1-1; D unclear. The CDR3 consists of 14 residues. CDR1 and CDR2 (germline): DFQATT, SNEGSKA (reference sequence). V shed 3 bases and J shed 3 bases, with 14 bases lying between them.

The chain couples TRBV18 to TRBJ1-2, with 7 bases aligning to TRBD1. This CDR3 spans 15 amino acids. V was pared by 2 bases and J by 3 bases, with 6 bases of the junction left unmatched. Per the germline V gene, CDR1 is KGHSH and CDR2 is LQKENI. In DNA, the CDR3 is TGTGCCAGCTCACCAGTAACAGGGGCTGACTATGGCTACACCTTC. It codes for CASSPVTGADYGYTF.

The chain is built from TRBV12-3 or TRBV12-4 and TRBJ1-1, with 7 nucleotides matching TRBD1. Losses at the gene ends were 5 bases for V and 0 bases for J; bases not matched to a gene: 9. The CDR3 is made up of 16 amino acids. The CDR3 loop is CASSAPGQNMNTEAFF. The CDR3 DNA reads as TGTGCCAGCAGTGCGCCGGGACAGAACATGAACACTGAAGCTTTCTTT.

This clonotype was seen only once. The chain carries TRBV20-1 and TRBJ2-3; possibly TRBD2 for D (7 bases). Trimming shortened V by 0 bases and J by 6 bases, and 19 bases separated the two germline ends. Germline CDR1 is DFQATT and CDR2 is SNEGSKA (reference sequence). This CDR3 has 16 residues. CDR3 DNA sequence: TGCAGTGCTAGAGATGCTGGCGGGGGCTCGGGGGATACGCAGTATTTT. Protein sequence: CSARDAGGGSGDTQYF.

Notes on this clonotype: Since a much larger clone is just one base distant, this may be a read error. J is TRBJ2-1 and V is TRBV7-2, with 12 bases identical to TRBD2. From germline, CDR1 is SGHTA and CDR2 FQGNSA. The CDR3 has 16 amino acids. The CDR3 nucleotides read TGTGCCAGCAGCTTAGCCCGGACTAGCGGGAACAATGGGCAGTTCTTC. It yields the protein CASSLARTSGNNGQFF.

This clonotype was detected many times. The chain uses TRBV29-1 and TRBJ2-5; possible D gene TRBD2, 5 bases. CDR3 length: 13 amino acids. V lost 6 bases, J lost 1 base, and 12 bases lay in between. Looked up from germline, CDR1 is SQVTM and CDR2 is ANQGSEA. CDR3 sequence: CSVGVAPQETQYF. In nucleotides, the CDR3 is TGCAGCGTCGGAGTAGCGCCCCAAGAGACCCAGTACTTC.

This clonotype came up a few times. The V and J genes are TRBV19 and TRBJ2-7, with a weak D call TRBD1 (5 bases). This CDR3 has 15 residues. The V gene's germline CDR1 is LNHDA and CDR2 SQIVND (reference sequence). Trimming stripped 5 bases from V and 2 bases from J, with 16 bases between. This CDR3 is CASSAKGHLTYEQYF. CDR3 bases: TGTGCCAGTAGTGCGAAAGGACACCTAACCTACGAGCAGTACTTC.

CDR3 sequence (DNA): TGCAGTGCTGCGGGAGGGAACACTGAAGCTTTCTTT. This encodes CSAAGGNTEAFF. The chain uses TRBV20-1 and TRBJ1-1, with D unclear. CDR3 size: 12 residues. V lost 5 bases and J 1 base, leaving 8 bases between the germline ends. The germline CDR1 and CDR2 sequences are DFQATT and SNEGSKA (reference sequence).

This clonotype was picked up a small number of times. The V gene is TRBV27, the J gene TRBJ1-5; D remains unclear. Germline CDR1 MNHEY, CDR2 SMNVEV (reference sequence). The CDR3 is made up of 12 amino acids. The V end was cut by 5 bases, the J end by 3 bases, with 5 bases between. CDR3 DNA sequence: TGTGCCAGCAGTGCCTACAATCAGCCCCAGCATTTT. It specifies CASSAYNQPQHF.

The gene calls are TRBV29-1 and TRBJ2-5, with D uncertain. V lost 2 bases to trimming and J lost 5 bases, with 9 bases between them. The length of the CDR3 is 12 residues. Germline CDR1 and CDR2: SQVTM and ANQGSEA. CDR3 residues: CSVETRVETQYF. The CDR3 DNA follows: TGCAGCGTTGAAACCCGGGTCGAGACCCAGTACTTC.

To note about this clonotype: Being one base from a much bigger clone, this may be a read error. The CDR3 loop is CGVVLWGNIQYF. In DNA, the CDR3 is TGCGGCGTTGTGTTGTGGGGAAACATTCAGTACTTC. The V gene is TRBV29-1, the J gene TRBJ2-4; no clear D. CDR3 length equals 12 residues. Germline V gives CDR1 SQVTM, CDR2 ANQGSEA.

This clonotype has just a few counts. Written as DNA, the CDR3 is TGTGCCAGCAGTGAAGAACCGGTTTTTATTCAGTACTTC. Its translation: CASSEEPVFIQYF. The chain combines TRBV2 with TRBJ2-4; no firm D call. Trimming cost V 1 base and J 10 bases, with 11 bases left between them. CDR1 and CDR2 from the germline V gene are SNHLY and FYNNEI. The CDR3 runs 13 residues.

The gene calls are TRBV6-5 and TRBJ1-2; tentative D call: TRBD1 (6 bases). Germline V gene data show CDR1 as MNHEY and CDR2 as SVGAGI. The V and J ends lost 0 bases and 6 bases respectively, with 11 bases between them. The CDR3 consists of 14 residues. As DNA, the CDR3 is TGTGCCAGCAGTTACTCGTTAGCAGGGGATGGCTACACCTTC. This gives the protein CASSYSLAGDGYTF.

This clonotype was observed a handful of times. The J gene is TRBJ1-1, the V gene TRBV27, with a weak D call TRBD1 (6 bases). The V gene lost 3 bases and the J gene lost 3 bases, with 14 bases spanning the gap. CDR1 MNHEY and CDR2 SMNVEV come from the germline V gene (reference sequence). There are 15 residues in the CDR3. CDR3 DNA sequence: TGTGCCAGCAGTTTGTCCGGGACACTTTACACTGAAGCTTTCTTT. Amino acids: CASSLSGTLYTEAFF.

On this clonotype: An end of the junction does not agree with germline; a read error may underlie this. The chain couples TRBV3-1 to TRBJ2-1; no reliable D call. Per germline, CDR1 LGHDT and CDR2 YNNKEL (reference sequence). The CDR3 totals 13 residues. The CDR3 nucleotides read TGTGCCAGTAGCCAAGCAACCCCCAATGAGCAGTTCTTC. Translation gives CASSQATPNEQFF.

The rearrangement uses TRBV24-1 and TRBJ2-7, with 8 bases identical to TRBD2. V lost 0 bases and J lost 3; bases outside the gene matches: 0. Germline CDR1 KGHDR, CDR2 SFDVKD. CDR3 size: 14 residues. The CDR3 region has the DNA TGTGCCACCAGTGATTTGCGGGAGGGCTACGAGCAGTACTTC. Residues: CATSDLREGYEQYF.

As concerns this clonotype: An end of the junction differs from the germline gene, which may be a read error. This rearrangement joins TRBV18 to TRBJ1-4, with D perhaps TRBD1 (5 bases). The CDR3 is made up of 14 amino acids. Germline-derived CDR1 and CDR2 are KGHSH and LQKENI. CDR3 sequence: CTSSPTATNEKLFF. CDR3 nucleotides: TGTACCAGCTCACCGACAGCAACTAATGAAAAACTGTTTTTT.

Written as DNA, the CDR3 is TGTGCCAGCAGCTTGAAGCGGGAGGGCGAGCAGTACTTC. Translation: CASSLKREGEQYF. The chain uses TRBV13 and TRBJ2-7; 10 nucleotides match TRBD2. CDR1 is PRHDT and CDR2 is FYEKMQ in the germline V gene (reference sequence). The CDR3 contains 13 residues. With 3 bases clipped from V and 6 bases from J, the junction kept 2 bases outside the gene matches.

CDR3 residues: CASSLAPHRGEQYF. CDR3 nucleotide sequence: TGTGCCAGCAGCTTAGCGCCTCATAGGGGGGAGCAGTACTTC. The chain couples TRBV7-6 to TRBJ2-7, with D maybe TRBD1 (6 bases). Trimming removed 0 bases at V and 7 bases at J, with 13 bases between. Germline V CDR1 and CDR2: SGHVS, FNYEAQ. The CDR3 totals 14 residues.